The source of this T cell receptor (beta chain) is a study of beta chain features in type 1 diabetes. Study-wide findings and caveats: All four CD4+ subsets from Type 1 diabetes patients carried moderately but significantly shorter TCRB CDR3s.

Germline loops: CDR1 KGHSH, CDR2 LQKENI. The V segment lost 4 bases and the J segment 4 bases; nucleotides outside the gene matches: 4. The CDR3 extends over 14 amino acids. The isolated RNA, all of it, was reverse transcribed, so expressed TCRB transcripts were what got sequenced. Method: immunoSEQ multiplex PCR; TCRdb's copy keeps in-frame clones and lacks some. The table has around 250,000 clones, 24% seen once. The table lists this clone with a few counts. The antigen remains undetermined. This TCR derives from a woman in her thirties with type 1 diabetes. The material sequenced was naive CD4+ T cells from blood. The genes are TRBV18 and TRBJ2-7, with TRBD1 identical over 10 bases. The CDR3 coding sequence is TGTGCCAGCTCACTGACAGGGGGCGCGTACGAGCAGTACTTC. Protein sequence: CASSLTGGAYEQYF.